Listed below are T cell receptor beta chains from one sample, sequenced in a study of T cells in Graves' hyperthyroidism and ophthalmopathy. TCRdb analysed the multiplex PCR reads with MiXCR anew, one entry per CDR3 protein. The table records just over 550,000 distinct CDR3 sequences, roughly 50% of them present only once. The sample consisted of peripheral blood or thyroid tissue (not recorded which). The receptor set was obtained from a woman aged 18-35 years with Graves' hyperthyroidism. CDR3s include the opening cysteine and the closing phenylalanine or tryptophan. A D gene is named only where the DNA matches it firmly. Where a row states a size, it is once, few, many or the class of an expanded clone; other rows omit it.

12,few,TRBJ1-1,TRBV7-9,.,TGTGCCAGCAGCTTACGGGTTACTGAAGCTTTCTTT,CASSLRVTEAFF
13,.,TRBJ1-2,TRBV5-1,.,TGCGCCAGCAGCAAGGGGAGGGACTATGGCTACACCTTC,CASSKGRDYGYTF
15,.,TRBJ2-2,TRBV2,TRBD1,TGTGCCAGCAACTCACGGGACAGCAACACCGGGGAGCTGTTTTTT,CASNSRDSNTGELFF
13,.,TRBJ2-7,TRBV7-9,.,TGTGCCAGCAGCTGGGATGACGGGTACGAGCAGTACTTC,CASSWDDGYEQYF
14,many,TRBJ1-2,TRBV24-1,.,TGTGCCACCAGTGATTCTACGGTATACTATGGCTACACCTTC,CATSDSTVYYGYTF
13,.,TRBJ1-5,TRBV29-1,.,TGCAGCGACACAGCCCAAACCAATCAGCCCCAGCATTTT,CSDTAQTNQPQHF
13,.,TRBJ1-2,TRBV10-3,.,TGTGCCATCAGCGACACGACTAACTATGGCTACACCTTC,CAISDTTNYGYTF
15,.,TRBJ2-7,TRBV15,TRBD1,TGTGCCACCAGCAGCCGGGACAGGACCACCTACGAGCAGTACTTC,CATSSRDRTTYEQYF
12,.,TRBJ1-2,TRBV7-2,.,TGTGCCAGCAGCCAAGGGACCTATGGCTACACCTTC,CASSQGTYGYTF
14,.,TRBJ1-1,TRBV5-1,.,TGCGCCAGCAGCTCTGGGACTAGCGGGCGTAGAGCTTTCTTT,CASSSGTSGRRAFF
15,.,TRBJ1-4,TRBV11-1,TRBD1,TGTGCCAGCAGCTCGAAGACAGGGGAGCGGGAAAAACTGTTTTTT,CASSSKTGEREKLFF
15,few,TRBJ2-7,TRBV7-2,.,TGTGCCAGCAGCTTAACATTTAGAGAGGGCTACGAGCAGTACTTC,CASSLTFREGYEQYF
15,.,TRBJ2-7,TRBV20-1,TRBD2,TGCAGTGCTAGAAGGGCGGGGGGGAGCTCCTACGAGCAGTACTTC,CSARRAGGSSYEQYF
13,.,TRBJ1-1,TRBV10-3,.,TGTGCCGCCTCCATGGGACTAGCGGATGAAGCTTTCTTT,CAASMGLADEAFF
15,.,TRBJ1-5,TRBV6-6,.,TGTGCCAGCAGTTACCTGGGGGGGAGCAATCAGCCCCAGCATTTT,CASSYLGGSNQPQHF
16,.,TRBJ2-5,TRBV7-2,TRBD1,TGTGCCAGCAGCTCAGGGGGGACAGGGAGGGGGGTGACCCAGTACTTC,CASSSGGTGRGVTQYF
15,few,TRBJ2-1,TRBV7-9,.,TGTGCCAGCAGCTTGACCCCAGGCTCCTACAATGAGCAGTTCTTC,CASSLTPGSYNEQFF
13,once,TRBJ1-5,TRBV19,.,TGTGCCAGTAGTATAACAGGGCTTGAGCCCCAGCATTTT,CASSITGLEPQHF
14,few,TRBJ1-1,TRBV7-9,.,TGTGCCAGCTCTTTTGTGGGGAAGAACACTGAAGCTTTCTTT,CASSFVGKNTEAFF
14,many,TRBJ1-6,TRBV10-2,TRBD1,TGCGCCAGCAGCTGGGGGACAGGGGGATCACCCCTCCACTTT,CASSWGTGGSPLHF
14,.,TRBJ1-5,TRBV29-1,TRBD1,TGCAGCGTTGCGGGGGGACAGGGGGGGCAGCCCCAGCATTTT,CSVAGGQGGQPQHF
15,once,TRBJ1-3,TRBV5-2,.,TGTGCCAGCAACCCGGGGCAGCCGGCAGGAAACACCATATATTTT,CASNPGQPAGNTIYF
13,many,TRBJ1-1,TRBV24-1,.,TGTGCCACCGGTGATCCACAGAACACTGAAGCTTTCTTT,CATGDPQNTEAFF
13,many,TRBJ1-3,TRBV7-9,.,TGTGCCAGCAGCTTGGTGTCCGGAAACACCATATATTTT,CASSLVSGNTIYF
14,few,TRBJ2-7,TRBV10-3,TRBD2,TGTGCCAGCACCGTGGGGAGGGAATCCTACGAGCAGTACTTC,CASTVGRESYEQYF
11,.,TRBJ2-7,TRBV15,.,TGTGCCACCAGCGGCGGGCCGGGACAGTACTTC,CATSGGPGQYF
14,.,TRBJ1-6,TRBV7-3,TRBD1,TGTGCCAGCAGCTGGGGGACAGGGCGCTCACCCCTCCACTTT,CASSWGTGRSPLHF
12,many,TRBJ2-2,TRBV15,.,TGTGCCACCAGCAGAGAAGGCAGGGGGCTGTTTTTT,CATSREGRGLFF
15,.,TRBJ1-5,TRBV7-2,.,TGTGCCAGCAGCTTAGGGAGCAGAAGCAATCAGCCCCAGCATTTT,CASSLGSRSNQPQHF
14,.,TRBJ1-1,TRBV12-3/TRBV12-4,.,TGTGCCAGCAGTTTTTCGTCAGTGGTAACTGAAGCTTTCTTT,CASSFSSVVTEAFF
13,many,TRBJ1-6,TRBV19,.,TGTGCCAGTAGTGCCCGATTTAATTCACCCCTCCACTTT,CASSARFNSPLHF
16,few,TRBJ2-7,TRBV7-2,.,TGCGCCAGCAGCCAAGATTCGCAGGGTGGAACCTACGAGCAGTACTTC,CASSQDSQGGTYEQYF
13,.,TRBJ2-7,TRBV2,.,TGTGCCAGCAGCCAAGGGGTGGTATACGAGCAGTACTTC,CASSQGVVYEQYF
14,.,TRBJ2-7,TRBV11-2,TRBD2,TGTGCCAGCAGTGAAGACCTAGCGGCAGATACGCAGTACTTC,CASSEDLAADTQYF